This T cell receptor beta chain came from a study of identical twins (dated by TCRdb to the mid-2010s). Some background on the complete study: To test whether fetal clonotypes persist, the study used deep sequencing on TCR alpha and beta repertoires from monozygotic twins, unrelated adults of various ages, and cord blood. To rule out contamination, the twin experiments were replicated at different times with different library preparation protocols.

This clonotype has a count of ten or more. The specificity of this receptor is unknown. Per-base qualities were not stored, and no clone one base away is much larger. All donors were healthy Caucasians. The twin cohort comprised three pairs of female monozygotic twins, all aged about 18 to 30 years. Miltenyi CD45RO+ enrichment and human naive T-cell isolation kits were used to isolate memory (CD45RO+) and naive T cells from PBMC. Broad study findings and their caveats: Invariant T cells such as MAIT and iNKT could partly confound zero-insertion analyses, although diverse VJ usage argued against such confounding for most clonotypes. Because the same donors could not be followed over many years, the conclusions relied on cross-sectional statistical analysis. Compared with coincidental sharing between unrelated individuals, an excess of low generation-probability sequences was observed among out-of-frame TCR alpha sequences shared between twins. Out-of-frame TCR alpha sharing in monozygotic twins was systematically underestimated by recombination models, whereas sharing between unrelated individuals was in agreement with the recombination models. Fewer insertions were carried by abundant cord blood beta clonotypes; a weaker similar trend was observed in young adult naive repertoires, while no such trend was observed in memory repertoires. The excess sharing between twins in beta out-of-frame sequences was weaker because fewer shared sequences reduced the signal-to-noise ratio.

V loses 0 bases at its end and J loses 5 bases; junction bases beyond the gene matches: 5. From cysteine to phenylalanine, the CDR3 is 15 amino acids long. Only CDR3 DNA is held: 45 bases, read in frame from base 1. CDR1 is given as DFQATT and CDR2 as SNEGSKA, both from the germline V gene (reference sequence). The library relied on 5' RACE. TCRdb records Illumina HiSeq 2000 as the sequencer. Template switching added a universal primer binding site, and the final cDNA carried a unique molecular identifier that allowed TCR cDNA molecules to be counted accurately. Specific primers in the conserved constant-segment region were used to synthesize first-strand cDNA for TCR alpha and beta chains. To control for contamination, every cDNA library was double barcoded, receiving both a SMART-Mk sample barcode and Illumina barcodes. Two successive PCR steps introduced TruSeq adapter sequences along with Illumina sample barcodes. TCR alpha and beta cDNA libraries were sequenced on the Illumina HiSeq platform with custom primers. Turning to the authors' computational methods: MiGEC was used to process raw reads and extract unique molecular identifiers, and MiXCR was used to find CDR3 positions. For each individual, recombination models were inferred using an EM algorithm with the repgenHMM and IGoR tools. Shared clonotype analysis was performed with the tcR package in R, normalizing sharing by the product of cloneset sizes. Out-of-frame nonproductive sequences were analyzed to study raw recombination free of thymic and clonal selection effects. The raw public reads went through TCRdb reprocessing: fastp at Q25, MiXCR clone calling, in-frame beta chains kept. Under each unique CDR3 protein, matching rows form one entry showing the most common genes and DNA. V and J calls and clone size were set by TCRdb, not the authors. The sample table shows fewer than 350,000 distinct CDR3 sequences, and more than 6.5% are seen once. 2.1% of the sample is in the top ten clones.

These data are also associated with another study on yellow fever vaccine responses in identical twins. As the second paper documents: According to the authors, the vaccine-induced T cell response in identical twins seemed to be partly convergent and partly specific to each individual. In identical twins, the study followed T cell clones that responded to the vaccine with precision.

The V gene is TRBV20-1 and the J gene is TRBJ1-2, with 11 bases matching TRBD1. This TCR was sampled from a woman aged 18 to 35 in good health. Sequencing input: memory (CD45RO+) T cells sorted from blood. In light of the paper, this sample's cell subset or site label describes: CD45RO+ enriched T cells. The DNA is as follows: TGCAGTGCTAGAGATGGGACAGGGGGTAGATATGGCTACACCTTC. The resulting protein is CSARDGTGGRYGYTF.